This record covers a single T cell receptor (beta chain). During its preparation, the TCRbeta library received unique molecular identifiers. TCRdb reprocessed the PCR reads via MiXCR and lists one record per CDR3 protein. The top ten clones hold less than 4% of a sample with about 540,000 distinct CDR3 sequences, around 20% of them seen once. This entry belongs to a study of T-cell reconstitution after alpha-beta-depleted transplantation in children. The origin of this receptor is a human donor who donated a stem cell graft to a child with acute lymphoblastic leukemia. Sequences were derived from PBMCs from the stem cell graft donor, sampled from the stem cell graft.

The CDR3 protein is CSARKRDITEAFF. DNA of the CDR3: TGCAGTGCTAGAAAAAGGGATATCACTGAAGCTTTCTTT. The chain links TRBV20-1 to TRBJ1-1, with D unclear. V gave up 2 bases and J gave up 4 bases, with 11 bases separating them. This CDR3 contains 13 residues. Germline loops: CDR1 DFQATT, CDR2 SNEGSKA (reference sequence).